The source of this TCR beta chain is a study of post-analysis software for immune sequencing data (dated by TCRdb to between 2014 and 2016). About the investigation overall: Disease courses on record covered relapsing-remitting, secondary progressive and progressive-relapsing multiple sclerosis, though some patients had no subtype annotation. The patient repertoires were set against about eleven previously published healthy control repertoires from donors whose ages ranged from 6 to 25 years. A subset of samples was prepared in parallel using single-end sample barcoding, then pooled and co-amplified after Illumina adapter ligation.

To demonstrate the VDJtools post-analysis software, TCR beta repertoires were profiled from the peripheral blood of 10 to 15 young patients with multiple sclerosis. The multiple sclerosis patients were children and adolescents ranging in age from roughly 6 to 15 years. Library preparation used PCR. For sequencing, an Illumina HiSeq 2500 was employed. To reduce PCR and sequencing biases, unique molecular identifiers were built into the TCR beta cDNA libraries. Approximately 500,000 cDNA molecules were obtained per 1 to 10 million input T cells, so each molecule approximated one T cell. The patient libraries were prepared and sequenced with the same protocol used for the earlier healthy control dataset. Samples belonging to the same batch were prepared together, multiplexed and sequenced on a shared HiSeq lane. From the authors' description of their analysis: Raw barcoded reads were processed with MIGEC, discarding single-read molecular identifier groups before consensus assembly and CDR3 extraction. Clonotype tables were post-analysed with VDJtools, and diversity was normalized by down-sampling all datasets to the smallest sample size. To correct batch-related cross-sample contamination, repertoire overlap clustering matched CDR3 amino acid sequences but not nucleotide sequences. The raw public reads went through TCRdb reprocessing: fastp at Q25, MiXCR clone calling, in-frame beta chains kept. Rows are unified per CDR3 protein, each entry keeping the most common DNA and genes. TCRdb, not the original authors, processed these V and J calls. This sample lists some 500,000 distinct CDR3 sequences; roughly 45% were detected once. Clones ranked in the top ten supply 9.5% to 13% of the sample.

The research as a whole found: Multiple sclerosis patients had significantly lower normalized Chao1 diversity than controls, a result that suggests substantial peripheral T-cell clonal expansion. Four or five TRBV segments, including TRBV5-6, TRBV5-1 and TRBV20-1, were significantly more frequent in patients than controls. The control group was slightly older than the multiple sclerosis patient group. Strong co-clustering of samples prepared in the same batch was shown by direct clustering with F measure, prompting a batch-effect correction.

Taken from cysteine to phenylalanine, the CDR3 has 15 residues. Only the CDR3 portion is preserved as DNA: 45 bases, with reading frame beginning at the first base. V is cut by 0 bases and J by 3 bases, and the space between the germline ends is 10 bases. CDR1 and CDR2 are read off the germline V gene as SGHRS and YFSETQ. As to this clonotype: Its antigen remains undetermined. Per-nucleotide qualities are absent, and no much larger clonotype sits a single base away.

The V and J genes are TRBV5-1 and TRBJ2-1; the D gene remains uncertain. The origin of this receptor is a girl under 18 with multiple sclerosis. Material for sequencing was blood. The nucleotide sequence is given as TGCGCCAGCAGCTTGGTGGGCGAGAACTACAATGAGCAGTTCTTC. The resulting protein is CASSLVGENYNEQFF.